This T cell receptor (beta chain) was sequenced in a study of technical replicates of blood from a few donors. Germline CDR1 and CDR2: KGHSH and LQKENI. This CDR3 is built from 14 residues. The J segment lost 4 bases and the V segment lost 5 bases, leaving 4 bases of the junction unmatched. Libraries were prepared by immunoSEQ multiplex PCR; TCRdb keeps only in-frame clonotypes and omits some of them. Found here are around 85,000 clones, just under 95% of them singletons; the top ten hold 0.25%. The sequence was obtained from a human donor in good health. The sample consisted of T cells isolated from PBMCs. The gene calls are TRBV18 and TRBJ1-5; 8 bases agree with TRBD1. CDR3 region: CASSTGTGNQPQHF. The CDR3 DNA follows: TGTGCCAGCTCAACCGGGACAGGTAATCAGCCCCAGCATTTT. The full variable domain, in which reference TRBV18 and TRBJ1-5 provide the parts outside the CDR3, is NAGVMQNPRHLVRRRGQEARLRCSPMKGHSHVYWYRQLPEEGLKFMVYLQKENIIDESGMPKERFSAEFPKEGPSILRIQQVVRGDSAAYFCASSTGTGNQPQHFGDGTRLSIL.